This T cell receptor (beta chain) was recorded in a study of human T cells and chemical hapten exposure. Across the study: Diphenylcyclopropenone doses were given weekly to the scalps of patients across the approximately 24-week study. Mainly, slight library volume differences in the pool made TCR yields vary. Overall study findings and caveats: No shift was seen in TCRs above 1 in 1000 frequency with DPC sensitization.

As the library was built, unique molecular identifiers were attached to individual cDNA molecules. MiXCR, run by TCRdb on the reads, gives a single entry per CDR3 protein. The sample includes approximately 4,500 distinct CDR3 sequences, 49% of them seen just once. Points on this clonotype: Its specificity is unknown.

V was shortened by 0 bases and J by 3 bases, with 10 bases between the two germline ends. In germline, CDR1 is SGHRS, CDR2 YFSETQ. This CDR3 contains 14 residues. Stated treatment: therapeutic diphenylcyclopropenone sensitization with weekly scalp DPC. The chain uses TRBV5-1 and TRBJ2-7; no definite D call. This clonotype was sampled from an adult with alopecia areata. Some clones in this sample may be carry-over from other donors' samples. This table probably holds off-target reads from a library built for another chain. The sample here was whole blood, taken before DPC sensitization or 2, 6, or about 24 weeks after (not recorded which). Written as DNA, the CDR3 is TGCGCCAGCAGCTTGGACGTACAGATCTACGAGCAGTACTTC. This codes for CASSLDVQIYEQYF.